These 32 T cell receptor beta chains originate from one sample sequenced in a study of blood T cell repertoires in COVID-19. Clones were read by immunoSEQ multiplex PCR, and TCRdb kept only the in-frame ones, dropping some. The data show around 280,000 clones, roughly 85% seen once. Sequencing input: PBMCs or T cells enriched from blood (not recorded which). These receptors all stem from a woman between 40 and 55 years old who had recovered from COVID-19.

The V call is TRBV7-2, the J call TRBJ2-5, with 14 positions matching TRBD2. Germline-derived CDR1 and CDR2 are SGHTA and FQGNSA. The V and J ends lost 7 bases and 4 bases, in that order; junction bases with no gene match: 2. The CDR3 is 14 amino acids. CDR3 sequence (DNA): TGTGCCAGCACGACTAGCGGGAGGGTAGAGACCCAGTACTTC. Its protein product is CASTTSGRVETQYF.

This clone was observed a few times. The rearrangement uses TRBV6-2 or TRBV6-3 and TRBJ2-5; D remains unclear. CDR1 and CDR2 from the germline V gene are MNHEY and SVGEGT. Trimming removed 5 bases from V and 4 bases from J, with 17 bases in between. This CDR3 has 15 residues. CDR3 DNA sequence: TGTGCCAGCAGTCGTCTGGTAGCAGCCCGAGAGACCCAGTACTTC. The encoded protein is CASSRLVAARETQYF.

A single count supports this clone. This CDR3 reads CASSSQYSNQPQHF. CDR3 bases: TGTGCCAGTAGTTCACAGTATAGCAATCAGCCCCAGCATTTT. The chain uses TRBV19 and TRBJ1-5; unclear D gene. Trimming took 5 bases from V and 0 from J, leaving 8 bases between them. The V gene's germline CDR1 is LNHDA and CDR2 SQIVND (reference sequence). The CDR3 runs 14 residues.

The V gene is TRBV5-4, the J gene TRBJ2-7; 13 positions agree with TRBD2. The trim removed 0 bases at V and 0 bases at J, leaving 3 bases unmatched. CDR1 is SGHNT and CDR2 is YYREEE in the germline V gene (reference sequence). This CDR3 comprises 17 residues. The CDR3: CASSLGLAGGSSYEQYF. Written as DNA, the CDR3 is TGTGCCAGCAGCTTGGGACTAGCGGGAGGAAGCTCCTACGAGCAGTACTTC.

The V gene is TRBV19, the J gene TRBJ1-1, with a weak D call TRBD1 (5 bases). The CDR3 sequence is 12 residues long. V lost 5 bases, J lost 3 bases, and 7 bases lay in between. Germline V gene lookup returns CDR1 LNHDA and CDR2 SQIVND (reference sequence). CDR3 nucleotide sequence: TGTGCCAGTAGTGGACACCACACTGAAGCTTTCTTT. Translation gives CASSGHHTEAFF.

This chain uses TRBV7-8 with TRBJ2-7; TRBD1 matches 9 bases. The CDR3 runs 14 residues. Germline assignment: CDR1 SGHVS and CDR2 FQNEAQ. V gave up 7 bases and J gave up 1 base; unmatched junction bases: 5. The chain's CDR3 is CASTLGTGSYEQYF. CDR3 bases: TGTGCCAGCACCCTGGGGACAGGGTCCTACGAGCAGTACTTC.

The rearrangement uses TRBV15 and TRBJ2-3; the D gene is possibly TRBD2 (5 bases). This CDR3 has 18 amino acids. Per germline, CDR1 LNHNV and CDR2 YYDKDF (reference sequence). V gave up 0 bases and J gave up 1 base, with 17 bases separating them. The CDR3 nucleotides read TGTGCCACCAGCAGAGATCGTGGTGGGAGAAGAGGCACAGATACGCAGTATTTT. This translates into CATSRDRGGRRGTDTQYF.

This clone appeared once. J is TRBJ1-2 and V is TRBV10-3; D is uncertain. Trimming stripped 3 bases from V and 4 bases from J, with 15 bases between. The CDR3 loop spans 15 amino acids. The germline CDR1 and CDR2 sequences are ENHRY and SYGVKD. In DNA, the CDR3 is TGTGCCATCAGTGAAGGTGCGGGATTCGTCTATGGCTACACCTTC. Its translation: CAISEGAGFVYGYTF.

The CDR3 loop reads CASSRPGTSGRAGTGELFF. Here the CDR3 DNA reads TGTGCCAGCAGCCGCCCTGGGACTAGCGGGAGAGCGGGGACCGGGGAGCTGTTTTTT. V and J are TRBV7-9 and TRBJ2-2; 14 bases fit TRBD2. CDR1 is SEHNR and CDR2 is FQNEAQ in the germline V gene (reference sequence). CDR3 length: 19 amino acids. V lost 5 bases and J lost 5; bases outside the gene matches: 13.

The chain is built from TRBV7-2 and TRBJ2-5, with no clear D. Between the trimmed V and J ends, which lost 1 base and 5 bases, there was a span of 11 bases. CDR1 is SGHTA, CDR2 FQGNSA, per germline. The CDR3 runs to 14 residues. CDR3 protein: CASSLGIARETQYF. The CDR3 DNA sequence: TGTGCCAGCAGCTTAGGGATCGCGCGGGAGACCCAGTACTTC. The complete variable domain, with remaining parts taken from reference TRBV7-2 and TRBJ2-5, reads GAGVSQSPSNKVTEKGKDVELRCDPISGHTALYWYRQSLGQGLEFLIYFQGNSAPDKSGLPSDRFSAERTGGSVSTLTIQRTQQEDSAVYLCASSLGIARETQYFGPGTRLLVL.

CDR3 residues: CASSSRGQANYEQYF. CDR3 DNA sequence: TGTGCCAGCAGTTCCCGGGGACAGGCCAACTACGAGCAGTACTTC. The V gene is TRBV28, the J gene TRBJ2-7; 8 positions match TRBD1. Unmatched junction bases numbered 8, after V lost 4 bases and J lost 3 bases. CDR1 is MDHEN, CDR2 SYDVKM, per germline. This CDR3 is 15 amino acids long.

The chain combines TRBV7-2 with TRBJ2-1, with D possibly being TRBD2 (6 bases). CDR1 is SGHTA and CDR2 is FQGNSA in the germline V gene. The CDR3 contains 14 residues. Trimming removed 5 bases at V and 3 bases at J, with 11 bases between. The CDR3, as DNA: TGTGCCAGCAGCCAGACGACTAGCTACAATGAGCAGTTCTTC. This gives the protein CASSQTTSYNEQFF.

This rearrangement joins TRBV24-1 to TRBJ2-1; 11 nucleotides match TRBD2. Looked up from germline, CDR1 is KGHDR and CDR2 is SFDVKD. The CDR3 contains 16 residues. V lost 0 bases, J lost 5 bases, and 2 bases stayed unmatched. CDR3 sequence reads: CATSDLTSGSHNEQFF. CDR3 in DNA: TGTGCCACCAGTGATTTGACTAGCGGGAGCCACAATGAGCAGTTCTTC.

V usage is TRBV2 and J usage is TRBJ2-5; 10 nucleotides align to TRBD2. J gave up 4 bases and V 8 bases, and 7 bases lay outside the gene matches. The CDR3 is made up of 14 amino acids. Germline CDR1 reads SNHLY; CDR2 reads FYNNEI. The CDR3 sequence: CASQPLAGVETQYF. The CDR3, as DNA: TGTGCCAGCCAACCTCTAGCGGGGGTAGAGACCCAGTACTTC.

The V gene is TRBV7-3, the J gene TRBJ2-6, with D maybe TRBD2 (5 bases). Trimming shortened V by 1 base and J by 1 base, and 11 bases separated the two germline ends. The CDR3 length is 17 residues. The germline V gene has CDR1 SGHTA and CDR2 FQGTGA. The CDR3 sequence is CASSLIGKKSGANVLTF. The CDR3 DNA is TGTGCCAGCAGCTTAATCGGGAAAAAATCTGGGGCCAACGTCCTGACTTTC.

The chain carries TRBV19 and TRBJ2-4; a possible D gene is TRBD1 (6 bases). Germline V lookup: CDR1 LNHDA, CDR2 SQIVND (reference sequence). The CDR3 contains 16 residues. V was cut by 0 bases and J by 2 bases, with 11 bases left in between. The CDR3 bases are TGTGCCAGTAGTATAGATCCGACAGGTACCAAAAACATTCAGTACTTC. This encodes CASSIDPTGTKNIQYF.

The chain joins TRBV6-5 to TRBJ1-3; 11 positions match TRBD1. Germline-derived CDR1 and CDR2 are MNHEY and SVGAGI. The CDR3 loop spans 15 amino acids. J was trimmed by 2 bases and V by 5 bases; bases with no gene match: 2. CDR3 protein: CASSPDRGPGNTIYF. The CDR3 DNA reads TGTGCCAGCAGTCCGGACAGGGGGCCTGGAAACACCATATATTTT.

J is TRBJ2-5 and V is TRBV28, with 10 bases that match TRBD2. CDR3 length: 15 residues. CDR1 is MDHEN, CDR2 SYDVKM, per germline. V shed 7 bases and J 4 bases; nucleotides not matched to a gene: 9. The CDR3 DNA reads as TGTGCCAGCACGGAACTAGCGGGAAGTGGAGAGACCCAGTACTTC. Residues: CASTELAGSGETQYF.

This clone was found a few times. CDR3: CATSRVGQGNSPLHF. CDR3 bases: TGTGCCACCAGCAGAGTAGGACAGGGTAATTCACCCCTCCACTTT. V usage is TRBV15 and J usage is TRBJ1-6; 8 nucleotides agree with TRBD1. Germline V gene sequence: CDR1 LNHNV, CDR2 YYDKDF (reference sequence). The CDR3 extends over 15 amino acids. V lost 1 base and J lost 6; bases outside the gene matches: 2.

This chain links TRBV11-2 with TRBJ1-1, with 7 nucleotides matching TRBD1. The CDR3 is 12 residues long. After removal of 6 bases from V and 10 bases from J, the junction contained 8 bases not matched to a gene. Germline CDR1 SGHAT, CDR2 FQNNGV. The chain's CDR3 is CASSEQGTVAFF. CDR3 sequence (DNA): TGTGCCAGCAGTGAACAGGGGACGGTAGCTTTCTTT.

This clone was counted once. The chain combines TRBV7-3 with TRBJ2-2, with a weak D call TRBD2 (5 bases). Germline V gives CDR1 SGHTA, CDR2 FQGTGA. V was shortened by 0 bases and J by 2 bases, with 7 bases between the two germline ends. This CDR3 has 15 amino acids. For the CDR3, the DNA is TGTGCCAGCAGCTTAACTAGCGTTAACACCGGGGAGCTGTTTTTT. Its protein is CASSLTSVNTGELFF. Supplemented by reference TRBV7-3 and TRBJ2-2, the full variable domain reads GAGVSQTPSNKVTEKGKYVELRCDPISGHTALYWYRQSLGQGPEFLIYFQGTGAADDSGLPNDRFFAVRPEGSVSTLKIQRTERGDSAVYLCASSLTSVNTGELFFGEGSRLTVL.

The count of this clone is one. The J gene is TRBJ2-5, the V gene TRBV3-1 (or the pseudogene TRBV3-2); tentative D call: TRBD2 (6 bases). The CDR3 has 14 amino acids. Germline V gene sequence: CDR1 LGHDT, CDR2 YNNKEL (reference sequence). The germline V and J ends were trimmed by 0 bases and 3 bases, with 8 bases remaining between them. DNA of the CDR3: TGTGCCAGCAGCCAAGAGGGCGGGGAAGAGACCCAGTACTTC. It yields the protein CASSQEGGEETQYF.

This clone came up once. The J gene is TRBJ2-5, the V gene TRBV29-1; 8 positions agree with TRBD2. CDR1 and CDR2 from the germline V gene are SQVTM and ANQGSEA. Losses at the gene ends were 5 bases for V and 5 bases for J; bases not matched to a gene: 7. The CDR3 sequence is 13 residues long. The CDR3 is CSVISGSAETQYF. DNA of the CDR3: TGCAGCGTTATCAGCGGGAGCGCGGAGACCCAGTACTTC.

This sequence joins TRBV4-3 and TRBJ1-6; TRBD1 is a possible D gene (6 bases). This CDR3 region has 16 residues. V was shortened by 0 bases and J by 7 bases, with 13 bases between the two germline ends. Germline loops: CDR1 LGHNA, CDR2 YSLEER. The CDR3 sequence is CASSQDIDRTNSPLHF. The CDR3, as DNA: TGCGCCAGCAGCCAAGATATAGACAGGACAAATTCACCCCTCCACTTT.

This clone was counted a few times. The chain couples TRBV7-9 to TRBJ2-5, with TRBD2 matching over 13 bases. Germline V gene lookup returns CDR1 SEHNR and CDR2 FQNEAQ (reference sequence). Trimming cost V 5 bases and J 4 bases; bases outside gene matches: 13. The CDR3 spans 18 residues. The CDR3: CASSVGTSGNFGGETQYF. The CDR3 DNA reads as TGTGCCAGCAGCGTCGGGACTAGCGGGAACTTTGGGGGAGAGACCCAGTACTTC.

The V gene is TRBV5-8, the J gene TRBJ2-1; 9 bases agree with TRBD2. CDR1 is SGHTS, CDR2 YDEGEE, per germline. CDR3 length: 18 residues. J lost 7 bases, V lost 2 bases, and 16 bases had no gene match. The CDR3 sequence: CASSFLPIISGSGNEQFF. The CDR3, as DNA: TGTGCCAGCAGCTTTCTCCCCATCATTAGCGGGAGTGGGAATGAGCAGTTCTTC.

V and J are TRBV5-8 and TRBJ2-1, with TRBD2 matching over 10 bases. Trimming took 5 bases from V and 6 from J; bases not matched to a gene: 8. The germline V gene encodes CDR1 SGHTS and CDR2 YDEGEE. The CDR3 is 15 amino acids. CDR3 protein: CASSRRLAGVNEQFF. The DNA for the CDR3 is TGTGCCAGCAGTCGGCGGCTAGCGGGAGTCAATGAGCAGTTCTTC.

The chain couples TRBV7-3 to TRBJ2-1; D perhaps matches TRBD2 (5 bases). The V gene's germline CDR1 is SGHTA and CDR2 FQGTGA. The CDR3 is 13 amino acids. Trimming pared 0 bases from V and 6 bases from J, leaving 6 bases between. CDR3 sequence: CASSLTSVNEQFF. The CDR3 DNA is TGTGCCAGCAGCTTAACTAGCGTCAATGAGCAGTTCTTC.

The chain couples TRBV5-1 to TRBJ1-4; 8 nucleotides match TRBD1. The CDR3 has 14 amino acids. CDR1 and CDR2 (germline): SGHRS, YFSETQ. With 7 bases clipped from V and 10 bases from J, the junction kept 12 bases outside the gene matches. The CDR3 sequence: CASGQPGQGGKLFF. The CDR3 DNA reads TGCGCCAGCGGCCAACCCGGACAGGGAGGAAAACTGTTTTTT.

This clone was found once. V usage is TRBV2 and J usage is TRBJ2-7; D is uncertain. Deletions cut 5 bases from V and 6 bases from J, with 8 bases between. CDR3 length: 11 amino acids. In germline, CDR1 is SNHLY, CDR2 FYNNEI. For the CDR3, the DNA is TGTGCCAGCAGTCTTTTCCGCGAGCAGTACTTC. This encodes CASSLFREQYF.

V usage is TRBV30 and J usage is TRBJ2-1; D perhaps matches TRBD1 (6 bases). The length of the CDR3 is 11 residues. Germline V lookup: CDR1 GTSNPN, CDR2 SVGIG (reference sequence). The CDR3 loop reads CARGQNNEQFF. The CDR3 DNA follows: TGTGCAAGGGGACAAAACAATGAGCAGTTCTTC.

The J gene is TRBJ1-1, the V gene TRBV7-9, with D unresolved. The germline CDR1 and CDR2 sequences are SEHNR and FQNEAQ (reference sequence). This CDR3 comprises 12 residues. V was clipped by 6 bases and J by 8 bases, with 13 bases between them. The DNA for the CDR3 is TGTGCCAGCAGTCGAGGGAGTGTCGAAGCTTTCTTT. Protein product: CASSRGSVEAFF.